The clone carrying this TCR beta chain was observed once. Its specificity is unknown. This specimen comes from a study of beta chain features in type 1 diabetes. Study outcomes and limitations: In these data, an HLA type influence on TCRB rearrangement remained unresolved. Diminished insertions and augmented deletions at VDJ junctions characterized type 1 diabetes patients. Type 1 diabetes patients had moderately but significantly shorter TCRB CDR3s in all four CD4+ subsets.

This CDR3 has 15 residues. Germline V gives CDR1 SGHRS, CDR2 YFSETQ. The V gene end was trimmed by 0 bases and the J gene end by 10 bases; junction bases not matched to a gene: 3. TCRB transcripts that were expressed got sequenced, as all of the isolated RNA had been reverse transcribed. Reads from naive, central memory and regulatory T cell samples averaged around 4 million. Profiled with immunoSEQ multiplex PCR; TCRdb holds only in-frame clones, not every one. The profile shows about 450,000 clones, about an eighth of them singletons. The chain carries TRBV5-1 and TRBJ1-6, with 11 nucleotides matching TRBD1. Input material: naive CD4+ T cells from blood. This receptor was obtained from a woman aged 18-35 years in good health. The CDR3 protein is CASSLGTGGLSPLHF. The CDR3 coding sequence is TGCGCCAGCAGCTTGGGGACAGGGGGCCTGTCACCCCTCCACTTT.